This TCR beta chain was retrieved from a study of siplizumab effects on memory and regulatory T cells. Notes on the study in general: No naive or memory phenotype could be assigned to roughly 80-95% of proliferating clones.

Assay used: immunoSEQ multiplex PCR; TCRdb lists only in-frame clones, some missing. The data contain some 100,000 clones, 95% to 97% of them seen just once; the ten biggest clones take up 0.025% to 0.035%. Germline CDR1 reads MNHNS; CDR2 reads SASEGT. With 6 bases removed from V and 2 bases from J, the gap between germline ends came to 11 bases. The CDR3 extends over 13 amino acids. As to this clone: The target antigen is unknown.

The chain links TRBV6-1 to TRBJ2-7; D assignment may be TRBD1 or TRBD2 (5 bases each). The TCR was taken from a human donor in good health. The sequenced sample was naive CD4+ T cells sorted from blood. CDR3 coding DNA: TGTGCCAGCAGGGGGCTAGCCACCTACGAGCAGTACTTC. It is translated as CASRGLATYEQYF.